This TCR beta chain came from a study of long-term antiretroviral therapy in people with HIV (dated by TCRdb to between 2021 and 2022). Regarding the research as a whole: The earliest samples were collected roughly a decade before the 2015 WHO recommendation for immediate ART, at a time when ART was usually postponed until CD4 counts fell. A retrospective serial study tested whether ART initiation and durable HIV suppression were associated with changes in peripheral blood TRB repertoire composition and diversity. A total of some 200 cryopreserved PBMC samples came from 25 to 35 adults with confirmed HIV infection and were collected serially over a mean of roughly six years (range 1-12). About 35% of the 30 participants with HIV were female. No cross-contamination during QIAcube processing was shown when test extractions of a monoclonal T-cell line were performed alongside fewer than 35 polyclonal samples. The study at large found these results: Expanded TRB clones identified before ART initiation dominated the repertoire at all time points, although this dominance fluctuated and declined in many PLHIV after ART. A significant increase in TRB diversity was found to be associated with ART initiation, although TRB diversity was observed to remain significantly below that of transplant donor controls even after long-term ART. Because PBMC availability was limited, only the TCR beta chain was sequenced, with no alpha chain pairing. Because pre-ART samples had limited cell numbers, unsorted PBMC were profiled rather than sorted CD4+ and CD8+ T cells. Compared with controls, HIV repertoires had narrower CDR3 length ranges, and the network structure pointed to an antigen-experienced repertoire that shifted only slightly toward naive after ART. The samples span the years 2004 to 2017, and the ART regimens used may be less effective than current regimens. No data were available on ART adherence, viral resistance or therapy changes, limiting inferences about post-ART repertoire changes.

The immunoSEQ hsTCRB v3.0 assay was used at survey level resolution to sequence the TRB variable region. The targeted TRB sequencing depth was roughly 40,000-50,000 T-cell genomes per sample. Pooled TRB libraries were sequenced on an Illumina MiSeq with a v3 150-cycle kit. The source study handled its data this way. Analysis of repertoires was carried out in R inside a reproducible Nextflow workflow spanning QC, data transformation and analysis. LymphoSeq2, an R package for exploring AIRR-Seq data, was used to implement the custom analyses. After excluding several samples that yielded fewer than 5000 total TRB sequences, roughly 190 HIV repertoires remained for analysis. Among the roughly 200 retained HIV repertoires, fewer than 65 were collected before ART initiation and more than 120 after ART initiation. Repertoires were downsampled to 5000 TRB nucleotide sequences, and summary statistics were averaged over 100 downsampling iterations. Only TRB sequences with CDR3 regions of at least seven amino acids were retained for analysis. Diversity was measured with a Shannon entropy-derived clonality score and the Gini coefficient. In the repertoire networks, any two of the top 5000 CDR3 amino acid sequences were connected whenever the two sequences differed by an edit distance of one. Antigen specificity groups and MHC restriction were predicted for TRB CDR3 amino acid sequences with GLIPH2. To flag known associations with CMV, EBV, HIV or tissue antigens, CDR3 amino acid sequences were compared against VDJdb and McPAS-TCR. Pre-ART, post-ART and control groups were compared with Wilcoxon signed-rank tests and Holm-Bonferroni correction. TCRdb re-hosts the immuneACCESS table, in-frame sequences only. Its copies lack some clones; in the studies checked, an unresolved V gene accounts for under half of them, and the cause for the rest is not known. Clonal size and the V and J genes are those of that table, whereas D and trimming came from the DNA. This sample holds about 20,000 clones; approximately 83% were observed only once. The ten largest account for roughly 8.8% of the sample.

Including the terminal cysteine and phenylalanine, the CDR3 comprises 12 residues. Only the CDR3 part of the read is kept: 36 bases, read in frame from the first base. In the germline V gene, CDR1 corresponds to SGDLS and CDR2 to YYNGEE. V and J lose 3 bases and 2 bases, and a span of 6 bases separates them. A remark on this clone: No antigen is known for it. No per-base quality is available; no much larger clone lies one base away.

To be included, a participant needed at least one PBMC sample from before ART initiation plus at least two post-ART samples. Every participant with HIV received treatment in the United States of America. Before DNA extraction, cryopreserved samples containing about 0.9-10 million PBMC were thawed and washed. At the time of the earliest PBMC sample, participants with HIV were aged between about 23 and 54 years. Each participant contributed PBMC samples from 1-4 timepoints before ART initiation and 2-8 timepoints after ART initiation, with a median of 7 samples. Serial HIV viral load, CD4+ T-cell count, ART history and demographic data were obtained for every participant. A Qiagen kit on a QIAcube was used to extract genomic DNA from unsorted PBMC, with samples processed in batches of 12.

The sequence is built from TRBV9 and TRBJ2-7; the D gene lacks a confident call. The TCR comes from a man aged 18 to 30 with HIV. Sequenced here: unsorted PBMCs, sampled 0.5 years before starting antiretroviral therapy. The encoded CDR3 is CASSDKAYEQYF. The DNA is TGTGCCAGCAGCGACAAGGCCTACGAGCAGTACTTC.